Following are 21 T cell receptor beta chains from one sample sequenced in a study of early T cells in non-severe SARS-CoV-2 infection. TCRdb ran MiXCR on the 5' RACE reads and lists one entry per CDR3 protein. Of tens of thousands of distinct CDR3 sequences listed, roughly 6.5% were seen once; the top ten hold under 5%. Sequencing was done on a sample of whole blood. These receptors were taken from an adult who was a healthcare worker with PCR-confirmed SARS-CoV-2 infection or an uninfected control (not recorded which).

This clonotype was seen a handful of times. The chain has TRBV6-6 and TRBJ2-2; 8 bases are shared with TRBD1. This CDR3 region has 15 residues. V gave up 6 bases and J gave up 1 base; unmatched junction bases: 4. Germline V gene data show CDR1 as MNHNY and CDR2 as SVGAGI (reference sequence). CDR3 sequence: CASRKGQENTGELFF. The CDR3 DNA reads as TGTGCCAGCAGAAAGGGACAGGAGAACACCGGGGAGCTGTTTTTT.

This clonotype was recorded at least ten times. The genes are TRBV5-1 and TRBJ1-1, with 7 bases lining up with TRBD1. This CDR3 contains 13 residues. In germline, CDR1 is SGHRS, CDR2 YFSETQ. V was pared by 0 bases and J by 8 bases, with 4 bases of the junction left unmatched. This chain's CDR3 is CASSLVGQMEAFF. The CDR3 DNA is TGCGCCAGCAGCTTGGTGGGACAGATGGAAGCTTTCTTT.

This clonotype was seen a few times. The chain has TRBV19 and TRBJ2-7; 11 bases fit TRBD1. The CDR3 has 14 amino acids. CDR1 LNHDA and CDR2 SQIVND come from the germline V gene (reference sequence). V was pared by 6 bases and J by 4 bases, with 5 bases of the junction left unmatched. The CDR3 loop reads CASSSGTGGYEQYF. DNA for the CDR3: TGTGCCAGTAGCTCCGGGACAGGGGGTTACGAGCAGTACTTC.

This clonotype has a handful of counts. The chain uses TRBV7-2 and TRBJ1-1; D uncertain. Trimming removed 6 bases from V and 6 bases from J, with 14 bases in between. CDR1 is SGHTA, CDR2 FQGNSA, per germline. The CDR3 is 13 residues long. This chain's CDR3 is CASRTAGRPEAFF. CDR3 bases: TGTGCCAGCAGGACTGCGGGGAGGCCTGAAGCTTTCTTT.

This clonotype was found many times. The V gene is TRBV4-1, the J gene TRBJ1-5; possible D gene TRBD1, 6 bases. Germline V gene data show CDR1 as MGHRA and CDR2 as YSYEKL. The CDR3 is 17 residues long. The V end lost 1 base, the J end lost 0 bases, and 13 bases lay between the germline ends. The CDR3 loop is CASSQAFGGISNQPQHF. For the CDR3, the DNA is TGCGCCAGCAGCCAAGCCTTCGGGGGCATTAGCAATCAGCCCCAGCATTTT.

Many counts were recorded for this clonotype. J is TRBJ2-1 and V is TRBV12-3 or TRBV12-4; TRBD2 aligns across 14 bases. The CDR3 length is 16 residues. After removal of 0 bases from V and 8 bases from J, the junction contained 3 bases not matched to a gene. Here the CDR3 DNA reads TGTGCCAGCAGTTTAGCGGGGACTAGCGGGGGAGATGAGCAGTTCTTC. This translates into CASSLAGTSGGDEQFF.

This clonotype has more than one count but fewer than ten. The chain uses TRBV6-1 and TRBJ1-2, with TRBD1 as a possible D gene (6 bases). The CDR3 length is 15 residues. Germline V CDR1 and CDR2: MNHNS, SASEGT. V gave up 5 bases and J gave up 4 bases, with 17 bases separating them. The CDR3 loop reads CASSPQGIPSYGYTF. The CDR3 nucleotides are TGTGCCAGCAGTCCGCAGGGGATCCCTAGCTATGGCTACACCTTC.

The chain is built from TRBV12-5 and TRBJ2-1; no reliable D call. This CDR3 is built from 10 residues. Germline-derived CDR1 and CDR2 are LGHNT and FRNRAP. Trimming removed 6 bases at V and 4 bases at J, with 1 base between. The CDR3 DNA sequence: TGTGCTAGTGGATACAATGAGCAGTTCTTC. Protein sequence: CASGYNEQFF. The whole variable domain, filled in from reference TRBV12-5 and TRBJ2-1, reads DARVTQTPRHKVTEMGQEVTMRCQPILGHNTVFWYRQTMMQGLELLAYFRNRAPLDDSGMPKDRFSAEMPDATLATLKIQPSEPRDSAVYFCASGYNEQFFGPGTRLTVL.

Many counts were recorded for this clonotype. J is TRBJ2-1 and V is TRBV4-2; weak D call: TRBD1 (6 bases). The CDR3 length is 15 residues. The germline V gene encodes CDR1 LGHNA and CDR2 YNFKEQ. Trimming removed 3 bases from V and 3 bases from J, with 12 bases in between. In DNA form, the CDR3 reads TGTGCCAGCAGCCAGGGGGCGTTCGGCTACAATGAGCAGTTCTTC. It translates to CASSQGAFGYNEQFF.

This clonotype showed up just a few times. This chain links TRBV6-5 with TRBJ2-1; D ambiguous. The CDR3 sequence is 15 residues long. CDR1 and CDR2 (germline): MNHEY, SVGAGI. Trimming stripped 5 bases from V and 3 bases from J, with 14 bases between. The CDR3 loop is CASSEVSRFYNEQFF. The CDR3 DNA follows: TGTGCCAGCAGTGAAGTCTCCCGCTTCTACAATGAGCAGTTCTTC.

There are a few counts of this clonotype. The chain links TRBV7-9 to TRBJ2-2, with 7 nucleotides matching TRBD1. With V trimmed by 5 bases and J by 2 bases, 11 bases remained unmatched. The CDR3 runs to 17 residues. CDR1 is SEHNR and CDR2 is FQNEAQ in the germline V gene (reference sequence). The CDR3 region is CASSLRVTGQNTGELFF. In DNA form, the CDR3 reads TGTGCCAGCAGCCTACGGGTGACAGGGCAAAACACCGGGGAGCTGTTTTTT.

This clonotype was recorded at least ten times. V gene TRBV6-5 combines with J gene TRBJ2-5, with TRBD2 matching over 8 bases. This CDR3 contains 16 residues. Germline V lookup: CDR1 MNHEY, CDR2 SVGAGI. V shed 6 bases, J shed 5 bases, and the junction held 14 bases outside the gene matches. The CDR3 reads CASSSLPGLGGETQYF. The CDR3 DNA reads as TGTGCCAGCAGCTCTCTCCCGGGACTAGGGGGGGAGACCCAGTACTTC.

This clonotype was observed at least ten times. The rearrangement joins TRBV4-1 to TRBJ2-7, with D perhaps TRBD1 (6 bases). Per the germline V gene, CDR1 is MGHRA and CDR2 is YSYEKL. The CDR3 has 14 amino acids. Trimming shortened V by 3 bases and J by 1 base, and 10 bases separated the two germline ends. The CDR3 spells CASSHTTGSYEQYF. The CDR3 coding sequence is TGCGCCAGCAGCCACACGACAGGATCCTACGAGCAGTACTTC.

This clonotype showed up many times. V usage is TRBV12-3 or TRBV12-4 and J usage is TRBJ1-3; no definite D call. This CDR3 comprises 15 residues. The V end lost 6 bases, the J end lost 4 bases, and 16 bases lay between the germline ends. In DNA form, the CDR3 reads TGTGCCAGCAGGAACGACCCAAGAGCAGGAAACACCATATATTTT. Its translation: CASRNDPRAGNTIYF.

Ten or more counts support this clonotype. CDR3 region: CASSFVGPRETQYF. The CDR3 region has the DNA TGCGCCAGCAGCTTTGTGGGCCCTCGAGAGACCCAGTACTTC. The chain couples TRBV5-1 to TRBJ2-5; no reliable D call. CDR1 and CDR2 (germline): SGHRS, YFSETQ. The V gene lost 2 bases and the J gene lost 4 bases, with 12 bases spanning the gap. The CDR3 consists of 14 residues.

This clonotype was recorded at least ten times. The rearrangement uses TRBV30 and TRBJ2-7, with no clear D. The CDR3 covers 12 residues. Between the trimmed V and J ends, which lost 4 bases and 2 bases, there was a span of 9 bases. The germline gives CDR1 GTSNPN, CDR2 SVGIG (reference sequence). Written as DNA, the CDR3 is TGTGCCTGGACCCGAGGTACCTACGAGCAGTACTTC. Translating it yields CAWTRGTYEQYF.

Many counts were recorded for this clonotype. CDR3 sequence: CASSSGTGVAPLHF. CDR3 coding DNA: TGTGCCAGCAGTTCAGGGACAGGGGTGGCACCCCTCCACTTT. V gene TRBV27 combines with J gene TRBJ1-6, with 10 positions matching TRBD1. The CDR3 loop spans 14 amino acids. Germline V lookup: CDR1 MNHEY, CDR2 SMNVEV (reference sequence). V shed 4 bases and J 11 bases; nucleotides not matched to a gene: 5.

This sequence joins TRBV6-6 and TRBJ1-1; D unclear. Trimming left V 7 bases short and J 1 base short, with 10 bases between. Germline values: CDR1 MNHNY, CDR2 SVGAGI (reference sequence). There are 13 residues in the CDR3. CDR3 amino acids: CASTGTANTEAFF. The CDR3 bases are TGTGCCAGCACTGGCACGGCGAACACTGAAGCTTTCTTT.

The chain is built from TRBV12-3 or TRBV12-4 and TRBJ2-1; 10 bases map to TRBD2. V shed 3 bases, J shed 7 bases, and the junction held 9 bases outside the gene matches. The CDR3 is 16 residues long. CDR3 sequence (DNA): TGTGCCAGCAGTTTTATCAGCGGGGGGGCCGGGAATGAGCAGTTCTTC. As protein: CASSFISGGAGNEQFF.

There are a few counts of this clonotype. The chain employs TRBV20-1 and TRBJ2-5; TRBD2 agrees at 11 bases. V trimming: 5 bases; J trimming: 7 bases; junction bases outside the gene matches: 9. Germline V CDR1 and CDR2: DFQATT, SNEGSKA (reference sequence). This CDR3 region has 14 residues. CDR3 coding DNA: TGCAGTGCTGATCAGACTAGCGGGGTGGGGACCCAGTACTTC. It codes for CSADQTSGVGTQYF.

This clonotype has ten or more counts. V and J are TRBV7-2 and TRBJ1-5; D perhaps matches TRBD1 (5 bases). V was clipped by 2 bases and J by 7 bases, with 12 bases between them. Germline CDR1 and CDR2: SGHTA and FQGNSA. The length of the CDR3 is 14 residues. CDR3 DNA sequence: TGTGCCAGCAGCTTAAGAGGGGCGGGCCAGCCCCAGCATTTT. Protein sequence: CASSLRGAGQPQHF.